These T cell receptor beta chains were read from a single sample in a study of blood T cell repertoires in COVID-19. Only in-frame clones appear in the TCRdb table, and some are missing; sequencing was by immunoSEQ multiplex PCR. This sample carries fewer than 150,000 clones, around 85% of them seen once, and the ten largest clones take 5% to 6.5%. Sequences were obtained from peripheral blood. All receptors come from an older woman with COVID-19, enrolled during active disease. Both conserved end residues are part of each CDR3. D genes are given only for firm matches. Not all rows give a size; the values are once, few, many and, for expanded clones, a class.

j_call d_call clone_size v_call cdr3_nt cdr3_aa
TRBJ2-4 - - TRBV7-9 TGTGCCAGCAGCTTAGTCGCCCAAGGGGGGGCGGGAAGAAACATTCAGTACTTC CASSLVAQGGAGRNIQYF
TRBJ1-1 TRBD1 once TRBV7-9 TGTGCCAGCAGCCCCTATCCACAGGGGGCTAGATTT CASSPYPQGARF
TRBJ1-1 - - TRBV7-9 TGTGCCAGCAGCTTATCTAGCGCCGTTATGAACACTGAAGCTTTCTTT CASSLSSAVMNTEAFF
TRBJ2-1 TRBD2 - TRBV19 TGTGCCAGTAGTAGCGGGGGGGCATGGGAGCAGTTCTTC CASSSGGAWEQFF
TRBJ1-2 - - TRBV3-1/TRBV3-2 TGTGCCAGCAGCCAAGATGGAGGGTTCGCGAGGGGCTACACCTTC CASSQDGGFARGYTF
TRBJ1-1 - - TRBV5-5 TGTGCCAGCAGCTCCACAGGGTACACTGAAGCTTTCTTT CASSSTGYTEAFF
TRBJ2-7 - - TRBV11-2 TGTGCCAGCAGCTTTAGTACCTACGAGCAGTACTTC CASSFSTYEQYF
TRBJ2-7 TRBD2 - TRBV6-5 TGTGCCAGCAGTCCCGGGACTAGCGGGGTAGGAGAGCAGTACTTC CASSPGTSGVGEQYF
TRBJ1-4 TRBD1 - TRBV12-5 TGTGCTAGTGGTTTGGTAAAGGACAGGGAGGCGGAACTGAGGGATAATGAAAAACTGTTTTTT CASGLVKDREAELRDNEKLFF
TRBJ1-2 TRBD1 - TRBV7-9 TGTGCCAGCAGCTCCGGACAGGCCCTCCATGGCTACACCTTC CASSSGQALHGYTF
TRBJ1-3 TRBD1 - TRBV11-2 TGTGCCAGCAGCGAAACTGGACAGGGGAGATCCTCTGGAAACACCATATATTTT CASSETGQGRSSGNTIYF
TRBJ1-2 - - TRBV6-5 TGTGCCAGCAGTTACTCGACCGGGGGGTATGGCTACACCTTC CASSYSTGGYGYTF
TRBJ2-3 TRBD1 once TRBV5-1 TGCGCCAGCAGCTCTTACCTCGGGACAGGGGTCGCAGATACGCAGTATTTT CASSSYLGTGVADTQYF
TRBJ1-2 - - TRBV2 TGTGCCAGCAGAGCTACTAGCTATGGCTACACCTTC CASRATSYGYTF
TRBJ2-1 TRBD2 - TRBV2 TGTGCCAGGGGAGGACTAGCGAGGGACAATGAGCAGTTCTTC CARGGLARDNEQFF
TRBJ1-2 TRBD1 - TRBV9 TGTGCCAGCAGCGAGAGGGACAGGGGAGGCTATGGCTACACCTTC CASSERDRGGYGYTF
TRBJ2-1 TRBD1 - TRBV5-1 TGCGCCAGCAGCTATCTTCCGGGACAGGGGGACGAGCAGTTCTTC CASSYLPGQGDEQFF
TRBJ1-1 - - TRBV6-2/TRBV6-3 TGTGCCAGCAGTTACGTTTGGGCAGGGAATATGCACACTGAAGCTTTCTTT CASSYVWAGNMHTEAFF
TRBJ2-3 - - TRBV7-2 TGTGCCAGCAGCTTAGCCTCCGGGGGAAACACAGATACGCAGTATTTT CASSLASGGNTDTQYF
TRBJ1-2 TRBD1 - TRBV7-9 TGTGCCAGCAGACCAGGGACAGCCTCCTATGGCTACACCTTC CASRPGTASYGYTF
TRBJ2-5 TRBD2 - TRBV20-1 TGCAGTGCTAGTGGGACTAGCGGGGACCAAGAGACCCAGTACTTC CSASGTSGDQETQYF
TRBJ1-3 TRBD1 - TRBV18 TGTGCCAGCTCAAGAAAAGGACAGGGGGCTGGAGGAAACACCATATATTTT CASSRKGQGAGGNTIYF
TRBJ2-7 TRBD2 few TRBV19 TGTGCCAGTAGTCCGGGAGCGGGGCACTCCTACGAGCAGTACTTC CASSPGAGHSYEQYF
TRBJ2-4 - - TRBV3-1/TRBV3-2 TGTGCCAGCAGCCTCCCCTTAGGGGATGCCATTCAGTACTTC CASSLPLGDAIQYF
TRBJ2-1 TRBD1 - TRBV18 TGTGCCAGCTCACCCGGGACAGGCCCCTACAATGAGCAGTTCTTC CASSPGTGPYNEQFF
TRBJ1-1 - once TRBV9 TGTGCCAGCAGCGGCCTTGGACAGCAAAACACTGAAGCTTTCTTT CASSGLGQQNTEAFF
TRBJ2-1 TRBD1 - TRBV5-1 TGCGCCAGCAGCGGGGGACAGGGGGCGGACAATGAGCAGTTCTTC CASSGGQGADNEQFF